This paragraph reports one TCR beta chain. Trimming at V came to 7 bases and at J to 8 bases, leaving 5 bases not matched to a gene. Germline CDR1 reads LNHDA; CDR2 reads SQIVND (reference sequence). The CDR3 extends over 12 amino acids. This record belongs to a study of cytomegalovirus exposure and HLA in healthy donors. The primer mix had 60 Vbeta and 13 Jbeta primers. Authors' processing steps: Some 9.9 million shared chains were among approximately 80 million unique TCR beta chains counted in a later analysis. TCRdb's table, derived via immunoSEQ multiplex PCR, lists solely in-frame clones and lacks some. V and J calls plus clone size are reproduced from that table; the DNA served to infer D and trimming. The profile covers 100,000 to 150,000 clones, with around 80% appearing a single time and about 3% taken by the ten largest.

Sequencing was performed on PBMCs. The rearrangement uses TRBV19 and TRBJ1-2, with TRBD1 matching 9 bases. This sequence was found in a woman in her thirties or forties in good health and CMV-seropositive. In DNA, the CDR3 is TGTGCCAGTAAGGGACAGGGAGGCGGCTACACCTTC. The encoded protein is CASKGQGGGYTF.